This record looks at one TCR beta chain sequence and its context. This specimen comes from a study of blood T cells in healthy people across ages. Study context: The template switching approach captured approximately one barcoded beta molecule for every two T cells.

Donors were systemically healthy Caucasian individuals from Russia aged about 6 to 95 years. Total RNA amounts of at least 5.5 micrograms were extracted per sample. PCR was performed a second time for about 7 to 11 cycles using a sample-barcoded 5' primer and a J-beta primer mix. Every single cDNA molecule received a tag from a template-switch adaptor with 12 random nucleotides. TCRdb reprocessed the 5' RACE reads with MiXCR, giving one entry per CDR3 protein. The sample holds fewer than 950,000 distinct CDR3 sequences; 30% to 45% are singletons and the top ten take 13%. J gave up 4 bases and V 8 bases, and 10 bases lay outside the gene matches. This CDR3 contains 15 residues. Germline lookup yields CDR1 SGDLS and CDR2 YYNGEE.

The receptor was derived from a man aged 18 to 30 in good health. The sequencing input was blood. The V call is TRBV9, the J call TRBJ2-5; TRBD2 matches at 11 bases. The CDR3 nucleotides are TGTGCCAGTACCAATAGCGGGGGGGCCGCAGAGACCCAGTACTTC. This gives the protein CASTNSGGAAETQYF.